The source of this T cell receptor (beta chain) is a study of patients and donors after allogeneic stem cell transplantation. TCRdb used MiXCR to reprocess the RT-PCR reads, holding one entry per CDR3 protein. The table has 400,000 to 500,000 distinct CDR3 sequences, around 15% seen once. This clonotype was seen more than once but under ten times. CDR3 length: 17 residues. After removal of 4 bases from V and 1 base from J, the junction contained 9 bases not matched to a gene. The V gene's germline CDR1 is SEHNR and CDR2 FQNEAQ (reference sequence). The chain is built from TRBV7-9 and TRBJ2-2; 7 bases are a match to TRBD2. This receptor was taken from a human donor who was either an allogeneic HSCT recipient or a stem cell or donor lymphocyte infusion donor (not recorded which). It is not recorded whose cells these are; they may come from a transplant donor. Input material: blood, either unsorted or a sorted T cell fraction (not recorded which). This CDR3 is CASSSTLAGRNTGELFF. The CDR3 region has the DNA TGTGCCAGCAGCTCTACATTAGCGGGCCGGAACACCGGGGAGCTGTTTTTT.